The rows below give T cell receptor beta chains drawn from one sample of a study of cytomegalovirus exposure and HLA in healthy donors. This table comes from immunoSEQ multiplex PCR, and its TCRdb copy is limited to in-frame clones, with some not included. The top ten clones hold less than 3.5% of a sample with roughly 190,000 clones, 75% to 80% of them seen once. The sequenced sample consisted of PBMCs. All receptors derive from a female donor in good health and CMV-seronegative. Each CDR3 is given with its conserved first and last residue. Each record gives: clone size, J gene, V gene, D gene, CDR3 protein, CDR3 DNA. The D gene is left open where the match is weak. Some rows mark clone size as missing; the rest say once, few, many or name a class of expanded clone.

.	TRBJ1-1	TRBV5-8	.	CASSFLGEVRRDTEAFF	TGTGCCAGCAGCTTTCTGGGGGAGGTGAGGCGAGACACTGAAGCTTTCTTT
.	TRBJ1-2	TRBV18	TRBD1	CASSRTTGDWYGYTF	TGTGCCAGCTCACGGACCACAGGGGATTGGTATGGCTACACCTTC
once	TRBJ2-1	TRBV5-1	.	CASSPQNNEQFF	TGCGCCAGCAGCCCCCAGAACAATGAGCAGTTCTTC
.	TRBJ1-1	TRBV2	.	CASSVNQGYTEAFF	TGTGCCAGCAGTGTGAACCAGGGGTACACTGAAGCTTTCTTT
.	TRBJ2-1	TRBV7-6	TRBD2	CASSEGLAGNNEQFF	TGTGCCAGCAGCGAAGGACTAGCGGGGAACAATGAGCAGTTCTTC
.	TRBJ2-2	TRBV5-1	.	CASSFRQQGNTGELFF	TGCGCCAGCAGCTTTAGGCAGCAGGGGAACACCGGGGAGCTGTTTTTT
.	TRBJ2-3	TRBV18	.	CASSPSLADTQYF	TGTGCCAGCTCACCAAGTTTAGCAGATACGCAGTATTTT
.	TRBJ1-2	TRBV18	TRBD1	CASSPTGEYGYTF	TGTGCCAGCTCTCCGACAGGGGAGTATGGCTACACCTTC
.	TRBJ1-5	TRBV30	.	CAWSTTGQPQHF	TGTGCCTGGAGTACTACCGGTCAGCCCCAGCATTTT
once	TRBJ2-3	TRBV19	TRBD2	CASSMTSGGSTDTQYF	TGTGCCAGTAGTATGACTAGCGGGGGGAGCACAGATACGCAGTATTTT
.	TRBJ2-7	TRBV2	.	CASSGVTVSVYDEQYF	TGTGCCAGCAGTGGGGTGACAGTTTCGGTCTACGACGAGCAGTACTTC
.	TRBJ2-5	TRBV29-1	TRBD1	CSVEGQGVGETQYF	TGCAGCGTTGAGGGTCAGGGGGTAGGAGAGACCCAGTACTTC
.	TRBJ2-3	TRBV6-6	.	CASTPPQGQSTDTQYF	TGTGCCAGCACCCCCCCCCAGGGGCAAAGCACAGATACGCAGTATTTT
.	TRBJ1-4	TRBV9	TRBD1	CASSPDPRGQGPNEKLFF	TGTGCCAGCAGCCCAGACCCCAGAGGACAGGGCCCCAATGAAAAACTGTTTTTT
few	TRBJ2-7	TRBV5-4	TRBD1	CASSLGQGGYEQYF	TGTGCCAGCAGCTTGGGACAGGGGGGATACGAGCAGTACTTC
.	TRBJ2-5	TRBV15	TRBD2	CATSGTTGTSWETQYF	TGTGCCACCAGCGGAACGACCGGGACTAGCTGGGAGACCCAGTACTTC
few	TRBJ1-5	TRBV5-6	TRBD1	CASSLAQGVGQPQHF	TGTGCCAGCAGCTTGGCCCAGGGGGTCGGCCAGCCCCAGCATTTT
.	TRBJ1-1	TRBV19	TRBD1	CASSSAGQGIITEAFF	TGTGCCAGTAGTAGCGCCGGACAGGGTATCATCACTGAAGCTTTCTTT
.	TRBJ2-7	TRBV5-4	TRBD1	CASSFRDREYHEQYF	TGTGCCAGCAGCTTCCGGGACAGGGAATACCACGAGCAGTACTTC